This T cell receptor (beta chain) came from a study of blood T cell repertoires in COVID-19. Study overall: PBMCs, B-cell-depleted T cells, or T cells provided the cDNA or gDNA that made up the material.

Study members were between about 18 and 90 years old and lived in some 26 US regions. Donors of Cohort 3 who recovered were those that had two negative PCRs, clearance, or symptom resolution. V shed 6 bases, J shed 5 bases, and the junction held 8 bases outside the gene matches. Per the germline V gene, CDR1 is GTSNPN and CDR2 is SVGIG (reference sequence). This CDR3 contains 13 residues. Per the study methods: By means of reference gene primer amplification, nucleated cell counts were estimated. Method: immunoSEQ multiplex PCR; TCRdb's copy keeps in-frame clones and lacks some. D and trimming were read from the DNA, whereas the V and J calls and clone size are those reported in that table. Seen here are more than 300,000 clones, roughly 91% observed once, and the top ten hold 0.9% to 1.5%. This clone was observed a single time.

The clonotype originates from a woman between 18 and 29 years old who had recovered from COVID-19. The rearrangement links TRBV30 to TRBJ2-7, with 9 bases that match TRBD1. Sample: PBMCs or T cells enriched from blood (not recorded which). The CDR3, as DNA: TGTGCCTGCGCGACAGGGGGGTATAACGAGCAGTACTTC. It is translated as CACATGGYNEQYF.